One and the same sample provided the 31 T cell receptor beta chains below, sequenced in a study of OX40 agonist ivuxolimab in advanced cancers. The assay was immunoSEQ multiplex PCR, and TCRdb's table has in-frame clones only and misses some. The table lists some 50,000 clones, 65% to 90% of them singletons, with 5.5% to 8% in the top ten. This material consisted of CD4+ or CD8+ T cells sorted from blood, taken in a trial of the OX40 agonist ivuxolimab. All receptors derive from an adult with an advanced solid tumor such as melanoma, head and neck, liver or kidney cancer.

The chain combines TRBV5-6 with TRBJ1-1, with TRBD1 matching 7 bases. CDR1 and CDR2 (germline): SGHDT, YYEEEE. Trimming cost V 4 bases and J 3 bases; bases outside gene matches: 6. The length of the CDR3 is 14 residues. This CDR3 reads CASSPQGGDTEAFF. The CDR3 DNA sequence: TGTGCCAGCAGCCCCCAGGGGGGGGACACTGAAGCTTTCTTT. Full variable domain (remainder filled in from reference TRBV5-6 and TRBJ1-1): DAGVTQSPTHLIKTRGQQVTLRCSPKSGHDTVSWYQQALGQGPQFIFQYYEEEERQRGNFPDRFSGHQFPNYSSELNVNALLLGDSALYLCASSPQGGDTEAFFGQGTRLTVV.

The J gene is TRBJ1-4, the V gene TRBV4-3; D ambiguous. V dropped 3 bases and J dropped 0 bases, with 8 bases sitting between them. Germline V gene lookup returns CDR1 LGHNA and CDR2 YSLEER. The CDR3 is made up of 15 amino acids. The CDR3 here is CASSQLTATNEKLFF. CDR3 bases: TGCGCCAGCAGCCAGCTAACAGCAACTAATGAAAAACTGTTTTTT.

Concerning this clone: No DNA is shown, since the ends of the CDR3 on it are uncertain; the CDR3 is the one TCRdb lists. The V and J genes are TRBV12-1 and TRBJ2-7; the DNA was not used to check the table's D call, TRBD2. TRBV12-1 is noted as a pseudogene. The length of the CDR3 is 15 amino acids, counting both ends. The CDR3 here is CASSFGGGSSYEQYV.

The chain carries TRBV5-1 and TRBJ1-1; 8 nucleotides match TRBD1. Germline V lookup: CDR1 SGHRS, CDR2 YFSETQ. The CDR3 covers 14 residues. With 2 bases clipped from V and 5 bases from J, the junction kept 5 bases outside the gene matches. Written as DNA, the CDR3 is TGCGCCAGCAGCTTAGACAGGGGATATACTGAAGCTTTCTTT. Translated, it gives CASSLDRGYTEAFF.

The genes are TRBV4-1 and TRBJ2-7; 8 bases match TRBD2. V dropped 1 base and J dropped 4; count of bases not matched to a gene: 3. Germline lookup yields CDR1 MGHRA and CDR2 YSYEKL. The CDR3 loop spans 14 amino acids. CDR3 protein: CASSQVRGGYEQYV. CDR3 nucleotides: TGCGCCAGCAGCCAAGTTCGGGGGGGGTACGAGCAGTACGTC.

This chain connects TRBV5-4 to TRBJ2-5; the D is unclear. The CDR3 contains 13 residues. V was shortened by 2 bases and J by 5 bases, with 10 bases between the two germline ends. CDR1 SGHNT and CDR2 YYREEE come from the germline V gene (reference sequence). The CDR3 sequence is CASSFAESETQYF. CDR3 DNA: TGTGCCAGCAGCTTTGCCGAGAGCGAGACCCAGTACTTC.

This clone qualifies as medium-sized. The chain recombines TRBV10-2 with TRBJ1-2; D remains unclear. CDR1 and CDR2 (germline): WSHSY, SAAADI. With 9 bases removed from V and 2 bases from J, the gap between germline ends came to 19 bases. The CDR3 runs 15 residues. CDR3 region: CASIEKVDGNYGYTF. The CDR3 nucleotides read TGCGCCAGTATTGAGAAGGTAGACGGGAACTATGGCTACACCTTC.

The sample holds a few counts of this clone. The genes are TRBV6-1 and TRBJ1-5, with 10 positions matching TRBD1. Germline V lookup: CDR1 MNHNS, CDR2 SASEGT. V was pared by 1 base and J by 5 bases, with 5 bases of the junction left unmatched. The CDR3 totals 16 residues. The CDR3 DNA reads TGTGCCAGCAGTGAAGGGGACAGGGGACTAGATCAGCCCCAGCATTTT. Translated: CASSEGDRGLDQPQHF.

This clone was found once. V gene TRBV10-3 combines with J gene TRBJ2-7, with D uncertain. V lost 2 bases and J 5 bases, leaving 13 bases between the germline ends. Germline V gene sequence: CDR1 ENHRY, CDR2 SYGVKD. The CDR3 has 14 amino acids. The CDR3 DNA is TGTGCCATCAGTGAGGGCAGGTCCGTGGACGAGCAGTACGTC. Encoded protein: CAISEGRSVDEQYV.

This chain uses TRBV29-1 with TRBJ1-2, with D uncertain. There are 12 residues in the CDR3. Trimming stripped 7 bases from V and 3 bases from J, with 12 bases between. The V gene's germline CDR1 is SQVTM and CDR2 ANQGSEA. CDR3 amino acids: CSAEAGDYGYTF. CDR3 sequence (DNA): TGCAGCGCCGAGGCCGGAGACTATGGCTACACCTTC.

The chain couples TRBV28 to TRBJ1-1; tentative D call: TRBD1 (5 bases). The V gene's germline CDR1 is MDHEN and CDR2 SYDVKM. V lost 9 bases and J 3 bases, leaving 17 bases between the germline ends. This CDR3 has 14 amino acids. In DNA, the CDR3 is TGTGCCAGTAAAGAACTTAGGGGATACACTGAAGCTTTCTTT. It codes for CASKELRGYTEAFF.

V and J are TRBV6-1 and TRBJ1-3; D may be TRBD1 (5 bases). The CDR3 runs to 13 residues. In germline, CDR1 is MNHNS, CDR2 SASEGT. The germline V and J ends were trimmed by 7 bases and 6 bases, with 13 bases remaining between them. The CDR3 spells CASNGRGSNTIYF. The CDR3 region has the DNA TGTGCCAGCAATGGGAGGGGCTCAAACACCATATATTTT.

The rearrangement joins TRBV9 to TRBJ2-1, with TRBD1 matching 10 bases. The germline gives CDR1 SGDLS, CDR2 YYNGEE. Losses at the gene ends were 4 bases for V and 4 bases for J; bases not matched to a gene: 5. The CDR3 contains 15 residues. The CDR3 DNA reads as TGTGCCAGCAGCCCGTGGGACAGGGGTTACAATGAGCAGTTCTTC. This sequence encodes CASSPWDRGYNEQFF.

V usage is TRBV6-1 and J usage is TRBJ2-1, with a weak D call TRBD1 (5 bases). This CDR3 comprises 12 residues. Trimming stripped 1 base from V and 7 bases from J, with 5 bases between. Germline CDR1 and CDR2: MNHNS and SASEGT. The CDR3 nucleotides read TGTGCCAGCAGTGAAGAGGGGAATGAGCAGTTCTTC. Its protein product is CASSEEGNEQFF.

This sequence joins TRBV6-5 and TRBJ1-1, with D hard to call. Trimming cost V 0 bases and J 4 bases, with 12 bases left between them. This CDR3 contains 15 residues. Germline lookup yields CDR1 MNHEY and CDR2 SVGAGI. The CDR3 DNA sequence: TGTGCCAGCAGTTACTCGAATCAGGTGGGCACTGAAGCTTTCTTT. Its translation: CASSYSNQVGTEAFF.

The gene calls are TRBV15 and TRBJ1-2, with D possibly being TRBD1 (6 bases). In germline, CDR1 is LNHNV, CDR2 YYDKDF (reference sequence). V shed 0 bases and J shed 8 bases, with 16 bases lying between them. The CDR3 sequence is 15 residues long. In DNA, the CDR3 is TGTGCCACCAGCAGAGATGCGGGGGGCTCGGAAGGCTACACCTTC. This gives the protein CATSRDAGGSEGYTF. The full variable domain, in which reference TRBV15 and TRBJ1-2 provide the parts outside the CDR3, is DAMVIQNPRYQVTQFGKPVTLSCSQTLNHNVMYWYQQKSSQAPKLLFHYYDKDFNNEADTPDNFQSRRPNTSFCFLDIRSPGLGDTAMYLCATSRDAGGSEGYTFGSGTRLTVV.

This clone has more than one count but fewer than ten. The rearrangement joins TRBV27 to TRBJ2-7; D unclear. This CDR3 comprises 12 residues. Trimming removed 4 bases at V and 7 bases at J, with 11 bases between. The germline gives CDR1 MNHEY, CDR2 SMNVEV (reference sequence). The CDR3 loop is CASSSPVWEQYF. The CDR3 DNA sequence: TGTGCCAGCAGTTCCCCTGTGTGGGAGCAGTACTTC.

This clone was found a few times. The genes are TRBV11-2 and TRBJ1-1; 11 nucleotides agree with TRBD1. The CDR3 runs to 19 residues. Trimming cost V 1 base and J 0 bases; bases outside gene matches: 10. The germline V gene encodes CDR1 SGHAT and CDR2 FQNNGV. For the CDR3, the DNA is TGTGCCAGCAGCTTAGTCCCCCCGGACAGGGGGCGCGTGAACACTGAAGCTTTCTTT. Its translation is CASSLVPPDRGRVNTEAFF.

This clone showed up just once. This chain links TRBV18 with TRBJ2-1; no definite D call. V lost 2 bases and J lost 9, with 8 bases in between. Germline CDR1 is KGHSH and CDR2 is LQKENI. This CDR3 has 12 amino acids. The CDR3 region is CASSPGDLEQFF. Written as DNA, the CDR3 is TGTGCCAGCTCACCAGGCGACCTTGAGCAGTTCTTC.

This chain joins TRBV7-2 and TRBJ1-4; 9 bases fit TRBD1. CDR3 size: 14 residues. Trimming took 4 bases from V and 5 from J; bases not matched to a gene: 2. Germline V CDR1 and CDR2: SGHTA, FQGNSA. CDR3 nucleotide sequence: TGTGCCAGCAGCTCCACAGGGGGCAATGAAAAACTGTTTTTT. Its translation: CASSSTGGNEKLFF.

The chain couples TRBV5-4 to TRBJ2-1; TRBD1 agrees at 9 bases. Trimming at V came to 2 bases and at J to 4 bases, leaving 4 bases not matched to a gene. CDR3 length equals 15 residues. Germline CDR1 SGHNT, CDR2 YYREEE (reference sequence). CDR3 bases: TGTGCCAGCAGCTTTTCGGACAGGGGTTACAATGAGCAGTTCTTC. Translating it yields CASSFSDRGYNEQFF.

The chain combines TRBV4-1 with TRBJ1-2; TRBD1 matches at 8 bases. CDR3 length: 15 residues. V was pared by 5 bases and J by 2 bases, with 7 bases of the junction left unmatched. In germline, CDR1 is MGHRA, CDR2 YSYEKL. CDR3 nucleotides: TGCGCCAGCAGCGGAAACCGACAGGGGAACTATGGCTACACCTTC. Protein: CASSGNRQGNYGYTF.

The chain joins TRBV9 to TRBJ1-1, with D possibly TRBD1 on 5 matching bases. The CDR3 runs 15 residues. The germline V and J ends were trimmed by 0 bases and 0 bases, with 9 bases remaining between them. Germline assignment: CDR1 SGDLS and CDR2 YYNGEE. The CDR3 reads CASSVAPGMNTEAFF. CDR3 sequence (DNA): TGTGCCAGCAGCGTAGCGCCAGGGATGAACACTGAAGCTTTCTTT.

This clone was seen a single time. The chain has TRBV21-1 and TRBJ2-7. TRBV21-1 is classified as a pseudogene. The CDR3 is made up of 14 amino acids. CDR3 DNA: TGTGCCGGATTAACCGGGGGCAGGGCCTACGAGCAGTACGTC. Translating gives CAGLTGGRAYEQYV.

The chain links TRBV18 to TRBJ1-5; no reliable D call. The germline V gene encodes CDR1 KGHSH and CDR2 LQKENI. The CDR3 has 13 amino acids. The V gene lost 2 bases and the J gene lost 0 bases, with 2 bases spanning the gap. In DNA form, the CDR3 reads TGTGCCAGCTCACCAGATAGCAATCAGCCCCAGCATTTT. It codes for CASSPDSNQPQHF.

The CDR3: CASSLSGGAWETQYF. For the CDR3, the DNA is TGTGCCAGCAGCCTTAGCGGGGGTGCTTGGGAGACCCAGTACTTC. J is TRBJ2-5 and V is TRBV27, with 9 bases identical to TRBD2. The trim removed 6 bases at V and 5 bases at J, leaving 10 bases unmatched. Germline V gene lookup returns CDR1 MNHEY and CDR2 SMNVEV (reference sequence). The CDR3 sequence is 15 residues long.

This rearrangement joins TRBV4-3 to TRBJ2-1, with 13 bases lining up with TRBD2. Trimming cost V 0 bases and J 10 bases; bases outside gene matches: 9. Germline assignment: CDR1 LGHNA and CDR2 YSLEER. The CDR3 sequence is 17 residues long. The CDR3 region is CASSQDLLAGGDGEQFF. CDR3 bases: TGCGCCAGCAGCCAAGATCTACTAGCGGGAGGGGATGGGGAGCAGTTCTTC.

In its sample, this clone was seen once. CDR3 sequence reads: CASSSNSYEQYF. The DNA of the CDR3 is TGTGCCAGCAGTTCAAATTCCTACGAGCAGTACTTC. The V and J genes are TRBV28 and TRBJ2-7; D not resolved. CDR1 is MDHEN, CDR2 SYDVKM, per germline. Trimming cost V 4 bases and J 1 base, with 5 bases left between them. The CDR3 extends over 12 amino acids.

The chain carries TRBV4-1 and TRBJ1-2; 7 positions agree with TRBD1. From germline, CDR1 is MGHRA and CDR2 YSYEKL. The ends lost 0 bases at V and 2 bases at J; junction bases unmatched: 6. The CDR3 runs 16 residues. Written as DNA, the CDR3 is TGCGCCAGCAGCCAAGACCACGGGACAGTGAACTATGGCTACACCTTC. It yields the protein CASSQDHGTVNYGYTF.

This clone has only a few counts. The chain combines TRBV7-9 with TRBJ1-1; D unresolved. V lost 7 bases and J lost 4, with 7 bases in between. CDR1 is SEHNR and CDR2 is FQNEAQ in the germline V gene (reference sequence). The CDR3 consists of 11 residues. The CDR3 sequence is CASIRGTEAFF. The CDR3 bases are TGTGCCAGCATCCGGGGCACTGAAGCTTTCTTT.

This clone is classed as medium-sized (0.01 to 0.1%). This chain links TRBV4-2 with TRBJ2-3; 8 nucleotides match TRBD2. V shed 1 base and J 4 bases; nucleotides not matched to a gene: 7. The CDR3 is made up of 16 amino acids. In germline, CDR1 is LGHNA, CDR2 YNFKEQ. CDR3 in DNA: TGTGCCAGCAGCCAAGTCCGACGGGAGGGAGCAGATACGCAGTATTTT. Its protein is CASSQVRREGADTQYF.